Presented here are 8 T cell receptor beta chains from one specimen sequenced in a study of Ad26.COV2.S vaccination and SARS-CoV-2 variants. Sample treatment: around 19 received Ad26.COV2.S at low or high dose, single or two shots; five or six received placebo; per-sample allocation not given. Sampling was done on day 63 after the first vaccine or placebo injection. Here immunoSEQ multiplex PCR was the method, and the copy in TCRdb shows in-frame clones only, minus some. The sample has about half a million clones, about 89% seen once; the top ten hold 1.5% to 2%. Sequencing used peripheral blood, obtained in a trial of Ad26.COV2.S vaccine versus placebo. These TCRs come from a person aged 18-65 years who received the Ad26.COV2.S COVID-19 vaccine or a placebo.

The chain employs TRBV27 and TRBJ2-1; D unresolved. Deletions cut 3 bases from V and 6 bases from J, with 9 bases between. Germline CDR1 reads MNHEY; CDR2 reads SMNVEV (reference sequence). This CDR3 region has 13 residues. The DNA for the CDR3 is TGTGCCAGCAGTTTTTCCAGGAGCAATGAGCAGTTCTTC. This translates into CASSFSRSNEQFF.

V is TRBV9 and J is TRBJ1-4, with D perhaps TRBD1 (5 bases). The germline gives CDR1 SGDLS, CDR2 YYNGEE. Trimming pared 0 bases from V and 5 bases from J, leaving 14 bases between. The CDR3 extends over 16 amino acids. The CDR3 sequence is CASSVGYSPGNEKLFF. The CDR3 nucleotides read TGTGCCAGCAGCGTAGGATACAGCCCAGGGAATGAAAAACTGTTTTTT. The full variable domain, rest sourced from reference TRBV9 and TRBJ1-4, is DSGVTQTPKHLITATGQRVTLRCSPRSGDLSVYWYQQSLDQGLQFLIQYYNGEERAKGNILERFSAQQFPDLHSELNLSSLELGDSALYFCASSVGYSPGNEKLFFGSGTQLSVL.

The rearrangement links TRBV6-5 to TRBJ1-2, with D possibly matching TRBD1 (6 bases). The V gene lost 8 bases and the J gene lost 1 base, with 17 bases spanning the gap. Germline V gives CDR1 MNHEY, CDR2 SVGAGI. The CDR3 covers 15 residues. CDR3 region: CASHEMRQVNYGYTF. The CDR3 DNA follows: TGTGCCAGCCACGAAATGCGACAGGTTAACTATGGCTACACCTTC.

The chain carries TRBV7-8 and TRBJ2-4; 10 nucleotides match TRBD1. From germline, CDR1 is SGHVS and CDR2 FQNEAQ. The CDR3 totals 18 residues. V shed 4 bases and J 0 bases; nucleotides not matched to a gene: 9. DNA for the CDR3: TGTGCCAGCAGCTCGACCGACAGGGGGCAACAAGCCAAAAACATTCAGTACTTC. Amino acid sequence: CASSSTDRGQQAKNIQYF.

The chain employs TRBV7-9 and TRBJ2-1; TRBD1 agrees at 7 bases. This CDR3 spans 15 amino acids. The V gene's germline CDR1 is SEHNR and CDR2 FQNEAQ (reference sequence). The V segment lost 8 bases and the J segment 5 bases; nucleotides outside the gene matches: 12. The chain's CDR3 is CASVTLGDRDNEQFF. CDR3 DNA sequence: TGTGCCAGCGTGACTTTGGGTGACAGGGACAATGAGCAGTTCTTC.

CDR3 sequence reads: CASSMAGGDEQFF. The CDR3 DNA reads as TGTGCCAGTAGTATGGCAGGGGGCGATGAGCAGTTCTTC. The V and J genes are TRBV19 and TRBJ2-1, with TRBD1 matching 8 bases. The V gene's germline CDR1 is LNHDA and CDR2 SQIVND (reference sequence). V shed 3 bases, J shed 8 bases, and the junction held 3 bases outside the gene matches. The CDR3 is 13 residues long.

This chain connects TRBV19 to TRBJ1-5; D is possibly TRBD1 (5 bases). Per the germline V gene, CDR1 is LNHDA and CDR2 is SQIVND (reference sequence). The CDR3 loop spans 17 amino acids. Between the trimmed V and J ends, which lost 5 bases and 4 bases, there was a span of 21 bases. CDR3: CASSGLPGLTLNQPQHF. CDR3 DNA: TGTGCCAGTAGTGGCCTACCGGGACTTACACTTAATCAGCCCCAGCATTTT.

The chain uses TRBV4-3 and TRBJ2-1; D not certain. The CDR3 is 17 residues long. The V gene's germline CDR1 is LGHNA and CDR2 YSLEER. With 0 bases removed from V and 4 bases from J, the gap between germline ends came to 16 bases. CDR3 coding DNA: TGCGCCAGCAGCCAAGATTATCAAGGGTGGGGTTACAATGAGCAGTTCTTC. Translating gives CASSQDYQGWGYNEQFF.